This T cell receptor beta chain was recorded in a study of OX40 agonist ivuxolimab in advanced cancers. Study background: A diagnosis of hepatocellular carcinoma, melanoma, renal cell or head and neck cancer was present in dose-escalation patients.

Germline values: CDR1 SGHVS, CDR2 FQNEAQ. V was pared by 5 bases and J by 0 bases, with 11 bases between. This CDR3 comprises 14 residues. If patients had autoimmune disease history or systemic immunosuppression, they were excluded. Assay: immunoSEQ multiplex PCR; the TCRdb copy retains only in-frame clones and omits some. Of 30,000 to 40,000 clones detected, about nine tenths appear once; the ten largest clones hold approximately 26%. The chain joins TRBV7-8 to TRBJ2-7; no clear D gene. The source was CD4+ or CD8+ T cells sorted from blood, collected in a trial of the OX40 agonist ivuxolimab. This TCR derives from an adult with an advanced solid tumor such as melanoma, head and neck, liver or kidney cancer. The CDR3 coding sequence is TGTGCCAGCAGCGCTGACATCAGCTCCTACGAGCAGTACTTC. It yields the protein CASSADISSYEQYF. The whole variable domain, remainder taken from reference TRBV7-8 and TRBJ2-7, is GAGVSQSPRYKVAKRGQDVALRCDPISGHVSLFWYQQALGQGPEFLTYFQNEAQLDKSGLPSDRFFAERPEGSVSTLKIQRTQQEDSAVYLCASSADISSYEQYFGPGTRLTVT.